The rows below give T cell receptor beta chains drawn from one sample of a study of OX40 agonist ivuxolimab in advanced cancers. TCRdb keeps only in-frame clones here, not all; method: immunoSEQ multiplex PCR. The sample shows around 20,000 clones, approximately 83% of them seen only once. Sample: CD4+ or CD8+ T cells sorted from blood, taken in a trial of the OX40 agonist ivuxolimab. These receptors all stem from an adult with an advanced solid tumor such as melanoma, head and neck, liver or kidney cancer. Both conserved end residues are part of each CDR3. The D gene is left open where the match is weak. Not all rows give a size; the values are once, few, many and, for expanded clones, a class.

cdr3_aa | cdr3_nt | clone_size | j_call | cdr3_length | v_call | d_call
CASSAASYEQYF | TGTGCCAGCAGCGCAGCCTCCTACGAGCAGTACTTC | NA | TRBJ2-7 | 12 | TRBV7-9 | NA
CASSLGGRVETQYF | TGTGCCAGCAGCTTAGGGGGGCGGGTAGAGACCCAGTACTTC | NA | TRBJ2-5 | 14 | TRBV7-9 | NA
CASSPTTQPGVWNF | TGTGCCAGCAGCCCCACCACCCAGCCAGGTGTTTGGAACTTC | NA | TRBJ2-5 | 14 | TRBV7-8 | NA
CASSFYREETQYF | TGTGCCAGCAGCTTCTACAGGGAGGAGACCCAGTACTTC | NA | TRBJ2-5 | 13 | TRBV5-6 | NA
CASSQEPGYSRGNYGYTF | TGCGCCAGCAGCCAAGAACCTGGATACTCCCGAGGGAACTATGGCTACACCTTC | NA | TRBJ1-2 | 18 | TRBV4-1 | NA
CASSRREKYGYTF | TGTGCCAGCAGCCGCAGGGAAAAATATGGCTACACCTTC | NA | TRBJ1-2 | 13 | TRBV14 | NA
CASSPVGGSHPYEQYF | TGTGCCAGCAGCCCGGTAGGAGGGAGCCATCCTTACGAGCAGTACTTC | NA | TRBJ2-7 | 16 | TRBV2 | NA
CASSPQDQANTEAFF | TGTGCCAGCAGCCCCCAAGATCAGGCGAACACTGAAGCTTTCTTT | NA | TRBJ1-1 | 15 | TRBV7-9 | NA
CASSPERGMNTEAFF | TGTGCCAGCAGCCCAGAGCGGGGTATGAACACTGAAGCTTTCTTT | NA | TRBJ1-1 | 15 | TRBV4-2 | NA
CASSPRDRQETQYF | TGTGCCAGCAGCCCACGGGACAGGCAAGAGACCCAGTACTTC | NA | TRBJ2-5 | 14 | TRBV11-2 | TRBD1
CASSSRTSGRSETQYF | TGTGCCAGCAGCAGTAGGACTAGCGGGAGGTCGGAGACCCAGTACTTC | NA | TRBJ2-5 | 16 | TRBV7-9 | TRBD2
CASSLRSRGNQPQHF | TGTGCCAGCAGTTTAAGGTCGAGGGGCAATCAGCCCCAGCATTTT | NA | TRBJ1-5 | 15 | TRBV27 | NA
CASSSGQGVFYGYTF | TGTGCCAGCAGTTCCGGACAGGGGGTTTTCTATGGCTACACCTTC | NA | TRBJ1-2 | 15 | TRBV6-5 | TRBD1
CASSLRAGQGYGYTF | TGTGCCAGCAGCTTAAGGGCGGGACAGGGGTATGGCTACACCTTC | NA | TRBJ1-2 | 15 | TRBV11-2 | TRBD1
CASRWDSPNTGELFF | TGTGCCAGCAGATGGGACTCCCCTAACACCGGGGAGCTGTTTTTT | few | TRBJ2-2 | 15 | TRBV6-1 | NA
CASSFRQGGGTEAFF | TGTGCCAGCAGTTTCCGACAGGGCGGGGGCACTGAAGCTTTCTTT | NA | TRBJ1-1 | 15 | TRBV27 | TRBD1